These 9 T cell receptor beta chains share one sample of origin, sequenced in a study of cytotoxic CD8 clonotypes in ibrutinib-treated CLL. Produced via immunoSEQ multiplex PCR; TCRdb's table is partial and in-frame only. The sample comprises fewer than 400,000 clones, over 55% of which are singletons, and around 6.3% rests with the top ten. The sequenced sample was PBMCs, obtained after 36 months of ibrutinib treatment. The receptors here all came from a human donor with chronic lymphocytic leukemia.

V is TRBV29-1 and J is TRBJ2-3; D gene uncertain. This CDR3 has 13 amino acids. Trimming removed 6 bases from V and 1 base from J, with 11 bases in between. Germline lookup yields CDR1 SQVTM and CDR2 ANQGSEA. CDR3 residues: CSVGPGGTDTQYF. In nucleotides, the CDR3 is TGCAGCGTAGGGCCGGGTGGCACAGATACGCAGTATTTT.

The rearrangement uses TRBV9 and TRBJ1-1; possible D gene TRBD1, 6 bases. Trimming took off 1 base at V and 3 bases at J, with 16 bases between the two ends. CDR3 length: 16 residues. Looked up from germline, CDR1 is SGDLS and CDR2 is YYNGEE. For the CDR3, the DNA is TGTGCCAGCAGCGTATTTCTGGGGGCGTTGGACACTGAAGCTTTCTTT. Protein sequence: CASSVFLGALDTEAFF.

The gene calls are TRBV29-1 and TRBJ2-7; the match to TRBD1 covers 9 bases. The CDR3 is 13 amino acids. J gave up 1 base and V 6 bases, and 4 bases lay outside the gene matches. Germline CDR1 SQVTM, CDR2 ANQGSEA. This CDR3 reads CSVGQGFSYEQYF. The CDR3 DNA sequence: TGCAGCGTGGGACAGGGTTTTTCCTACGAGCAGTACTTC.

The rearrangement links TRBV10-2 to TRBJ2-7; possibly TRBD1 or TRBD2 for D (5 bases each). This CDR3 comprises 15 residues. V gave up 3 bases and J gave up 3 bases, with 15 bases separating them. The germline V gene encodes CDR1 WSHSY and CDR2 SAAADI. The CDR3 spells CASSDGARRLYEQYF. In DNA, the CDR3 is TGCGCCAGCAGTGACGGGGCAAGGAGGCTCTACGAGCAGTACTTC.

This rearrangement joins TRBV5-1 to TRBJ2-2, with a possible D match to TRBD2 (6 bases). Germline CDR1 reads SGHRS; CDR2 reads YFSETQ. The CDR3 consists of 16 residues. V gave up 0 bases and J gave up 0 bases, with 9 bases separating them. The CDR3 bases are TGCGCCAGCAGCTTGGTTAGCGGCCCGAACACCGGGGAGCTGTTTTTT. It codes for CASSLVSGPNTGELFF.

The gene calls are TRBV7-2 and TRBJ1-2; 8 bases align to TRBD1. The V and J ends lost 5 bases and 0 bases, in that order; junction bases with no gene match: 2. The CDR3 has 14 amino acids. CDR1 and CDR2 (germline): SGHTA, FQGNSA. CDR3 sequence reads: CASSTDRANYGYTF. Written as DNA, the CDR3 is TGTGCCAGCAGCACGGACAGGGCTAACTATGGCTACACCTTC.

The chain is built from TRBV5-5 and TRBJ1-6, with 10 positions matching TRBD1. This CDR3 is built from 18 residues. Looked up from germline, CDR1 is SGHKS and CDR2 is YYEKEE (reference sequence). Trimming took 2 bases from V and 10 from J; bases not matched to a gene: 15. CDR3 residues: CASSLMPGQGFPWSPLHF. Written as DNA, the CDR3 is TGTGCCAGCAGCTTAATGCCGGGACAGGGGTTTCCGTGGTCACCCCTCCACTTT.

The chain recombines TRBV5-5 with TRBJ1-4; a possible D gene is TRBD1 (6 bases). The V gene's germline CDR1 is SGHKS and CDR2 YYEKEE (reference sequence). V was trimmed by 2 bases and J by 6 bases, leaving 11 bases between them. This CDR3 has 14 residues. This CDR3 is CASSFEGGHEKLFF. The CDR3 nucleotides read TGTGCCAGCAGCTTTGAAGGGGGGCATGAAAAACTGTTTTTT.

The rearrangement joins TRBV4-1 to TRBJ1-2; TRBD1 matches 9 bases. The CDR3 is 18 amino acids. Germline V gene data show CDR1 as MGHRA and CDR2 as YSYEKL. V dropped 3 bases and J dropped 6; count of bases not matched to a gene: 17. The CDR3 reads CASSHTGTGRGLRDGYTF. DNA of the CDR3: TGCGCCAGCAGCCATACCGGGACAGGGCGTGGACTTCGTGATGGCTACACCTTC.